Below, 2 T cell receptor beta chains from the same sample are listed, as sequenced in a study of cytotoxic CD8 clonotypes in ibrutinib-treated CLL. The data were produced by immunoSEQ multiplex PCR, yet TCRdb's version contains in-frame clones alone and is incomplete. This sample carries roughly 50,000 clones, 45% to 60% of them seen once, and the ten largest clones take 25% to 30%. Sequencing used PBMCs, obtained after 24 months of ibrutinib treatment. The receptors were sampled from a human donor with chronic lymphocytic leukemia.

The chain has TRBV7-9 and TRBJ1-1; 8 bases map to TRBD1. CDR1 SEHNR and CDR2 FQNEAQ come from the germline V gene (reference sequence). This CDR3 has 14 residues. With V trimmed by 0 bases and J by 6 bases, 3 bases remained unmatched. Written as DNA, the CDR3 is TGTGCCAGCAGCTTAGCCACAGGGGGGGCTGAAGCTTTCTTT. This gives the protein CASSLATGGAEAFF.

This clone was seen ten or more times. CDR3 sequence: CASSLVGGGGTEAFF. The CDR3 DNA is TGTGCCAGCAGCTTAGTCGGCGGAGGTGGAACTGAAGCTTTCTTT. The chain joins TRBV7-9 to TRBJ1-1; D remains ambiguous. CDR1 is SEHNR and CDR2 is FQNEAQ in the germline V gene (reference sequence). The germline V and J ends were trimmed by 1 base and 5 bases, with 14 bases remaining between them. The CDR3 is 15 residues long.